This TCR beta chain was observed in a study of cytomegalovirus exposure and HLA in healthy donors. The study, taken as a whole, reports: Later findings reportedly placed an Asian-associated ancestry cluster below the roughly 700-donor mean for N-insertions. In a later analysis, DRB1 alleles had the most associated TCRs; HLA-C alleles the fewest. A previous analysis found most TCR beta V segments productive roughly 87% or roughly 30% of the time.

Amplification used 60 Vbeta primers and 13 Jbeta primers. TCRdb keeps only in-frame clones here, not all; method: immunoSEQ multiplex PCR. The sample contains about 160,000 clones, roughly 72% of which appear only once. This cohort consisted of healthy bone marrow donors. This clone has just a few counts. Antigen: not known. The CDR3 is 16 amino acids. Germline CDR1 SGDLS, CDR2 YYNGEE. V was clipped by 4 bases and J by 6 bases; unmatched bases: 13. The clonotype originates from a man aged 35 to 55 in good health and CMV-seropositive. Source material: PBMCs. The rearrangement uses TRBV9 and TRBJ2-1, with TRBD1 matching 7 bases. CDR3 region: CASSFPPGQSFNEQFF. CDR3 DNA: TGTGCCAGCAGCTTTCCTCCGGGACAGTCTTTCAATGAGCAGTTCTTC.